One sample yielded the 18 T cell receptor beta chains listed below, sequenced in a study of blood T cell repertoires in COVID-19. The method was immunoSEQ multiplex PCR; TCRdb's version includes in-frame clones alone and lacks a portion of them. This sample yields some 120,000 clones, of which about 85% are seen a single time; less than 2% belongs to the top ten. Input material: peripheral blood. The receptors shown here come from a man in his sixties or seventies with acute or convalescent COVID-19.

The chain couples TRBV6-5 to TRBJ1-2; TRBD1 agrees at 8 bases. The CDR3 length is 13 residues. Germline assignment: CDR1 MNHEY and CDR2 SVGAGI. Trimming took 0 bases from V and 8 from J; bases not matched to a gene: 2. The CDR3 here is CASSYSPGGGYTF. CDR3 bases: TGTGCCAGCAGTTACTCCCCAGGGGGCGGCTACACCTTC.

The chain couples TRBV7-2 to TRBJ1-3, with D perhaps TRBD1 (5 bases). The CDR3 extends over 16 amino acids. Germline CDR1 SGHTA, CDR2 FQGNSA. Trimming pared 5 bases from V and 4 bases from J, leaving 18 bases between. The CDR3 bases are TGTGCCAGCAGCCCGGGTACAGGTGGGCAAGGAAACACCATATATTTT. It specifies CASSPGTGGQGNTIYF.

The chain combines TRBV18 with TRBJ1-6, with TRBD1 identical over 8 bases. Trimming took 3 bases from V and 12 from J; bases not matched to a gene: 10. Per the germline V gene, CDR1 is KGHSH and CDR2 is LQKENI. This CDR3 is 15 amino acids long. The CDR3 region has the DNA TGTGCCAGCTCACCGGCAGGGGGCGCAAAAGGACCCCTCCACTTT. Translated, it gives CASSPAGGAKGPLHF.

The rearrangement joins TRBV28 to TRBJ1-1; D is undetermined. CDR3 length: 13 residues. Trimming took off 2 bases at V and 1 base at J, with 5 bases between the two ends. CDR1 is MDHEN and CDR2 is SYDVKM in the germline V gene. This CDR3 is CASSLGRNTEAFF. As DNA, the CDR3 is TGTGCCAGCAGTTTAGGGAGGAACACTGAAGCTTTCTTT.

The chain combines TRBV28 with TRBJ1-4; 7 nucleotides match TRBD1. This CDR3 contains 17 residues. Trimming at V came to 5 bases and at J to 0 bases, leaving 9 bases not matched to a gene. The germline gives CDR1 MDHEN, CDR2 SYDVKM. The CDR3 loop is CASSTDRTFSTNEKLFF. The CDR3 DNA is TGTGCCAGCAGTACGGACAGGACGTTTTCAACTAATGAAAAACTGTTTTTT.

The CDR3, as DNA: TGTGCCAGCAGCTTGGGATCCGGGAGGTTTTCCTACGAGCAGTACTTC. It codes for CASSLGSGRFSYEQYF. This chain connects TRBV5-6 to TRBJ2-7, with 7 bases that match TRBD2. The CDR3 consists of 16 residues. Germline values: CDR1 SGHDT, CDR2 YYEEEE. Trimming took 0 bases from V and 1 from J; bases not matched to a gene: 7. Full variable domain (remainder filled in from reference TRBV5-6 and TRBJ2-7): DAGVTQSPTHLIKTRGQQVTLRCSPKSGHDTVSWYQQALGQGPQFIFQYYEEEERQRGNFPDRFSGHQFPNYSSELNVNALLLGDSALYLCASSLGSGRFSYEQYFGPGTRLTVT.

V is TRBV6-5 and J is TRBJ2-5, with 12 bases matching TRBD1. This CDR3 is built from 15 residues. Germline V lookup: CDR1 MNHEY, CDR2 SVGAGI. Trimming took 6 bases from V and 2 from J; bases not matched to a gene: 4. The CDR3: CASRGQGAVQETQYF. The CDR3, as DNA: TGTGCCAGCAGGGGACAGGGGGCCGTGCAAGAGACCCAGTACTTC.

Written as DNA, the CDR3 is TGCGCCAGCTCCCCCTCTAGGGCAGGGGGCTTGGAAAAACTGTTTTTT. Translation: CASSPSRAGGLEKLFF. This rearrangement joins TRBV5-1 to TRBJ1-4; 8 nucleotides line up with TRBD1. There are 16 residues in the CDR3. Germline lookup yields CDR1 SGHRS and CDR2 YFSETQ. V dropped 7 bases and J dropped 8; count of bases not matched to a gene: 16.

This CDR3 is CATSRGGADTQYF. In DNA, the CDR3 is TGTGCCACCAGTCGCGGGGGCGCAGATACGCAGTATTTT. The chain employs TRBV24-1 and TRBJ2-3, with D possibly being TRBD2 (7 bases). Germline CDR1 reads KGHDR; CDR2 reads SFDVKD. Trimming took 6 bases from V and 4 from J, leaving 10 bases between them. The CDR3 extends over 13 amino acids.

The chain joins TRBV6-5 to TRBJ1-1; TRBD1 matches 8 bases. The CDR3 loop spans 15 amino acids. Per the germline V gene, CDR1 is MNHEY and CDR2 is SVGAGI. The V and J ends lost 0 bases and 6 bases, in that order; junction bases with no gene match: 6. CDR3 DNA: TGTGCCAGCAGTTACTCGAACAGGGGGGTCGCTGAAGCTTTCTTT. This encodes CASSYSNRGVAEAFF.

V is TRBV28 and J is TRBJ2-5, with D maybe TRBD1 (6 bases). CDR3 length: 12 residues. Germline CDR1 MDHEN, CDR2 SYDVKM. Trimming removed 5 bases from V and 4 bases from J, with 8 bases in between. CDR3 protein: CASSQGGETQYF. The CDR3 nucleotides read TGTGCCAGCAGTCAAGGGGGAGAGACCCAGTACTTC.

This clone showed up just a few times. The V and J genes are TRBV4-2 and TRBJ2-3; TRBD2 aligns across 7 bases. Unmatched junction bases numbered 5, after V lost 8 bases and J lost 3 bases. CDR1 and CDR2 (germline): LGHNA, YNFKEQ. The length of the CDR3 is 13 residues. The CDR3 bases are TGTGCCAGCGCGGGGGACCAAACAGATACGCAGTATTTT. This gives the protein CASAGDQTDTQYF.

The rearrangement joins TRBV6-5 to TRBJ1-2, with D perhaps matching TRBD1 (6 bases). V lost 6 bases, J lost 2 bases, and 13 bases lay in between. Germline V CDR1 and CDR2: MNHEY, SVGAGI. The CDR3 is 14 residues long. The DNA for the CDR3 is TGTGCCAGCAGCAAGCAGGGGATGAACTATGGCTACACCTTC. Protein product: CASSKQGMNYGYTF.

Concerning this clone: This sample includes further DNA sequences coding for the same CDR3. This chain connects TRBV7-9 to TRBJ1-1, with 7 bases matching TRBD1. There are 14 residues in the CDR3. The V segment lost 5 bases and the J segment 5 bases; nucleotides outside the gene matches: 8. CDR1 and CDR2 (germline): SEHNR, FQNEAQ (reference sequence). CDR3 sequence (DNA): TGTGCCAGCAGCCCCAACAGGGGTGGTACTGAAGCTTTCTTT. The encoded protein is CASSPNRGGTEAFF.

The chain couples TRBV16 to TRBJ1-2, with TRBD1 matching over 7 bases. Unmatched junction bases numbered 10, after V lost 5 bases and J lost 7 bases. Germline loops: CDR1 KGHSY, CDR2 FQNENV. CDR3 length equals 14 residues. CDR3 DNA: TGTGCCAGCAGCAGGACAGGATCGGGGCTTGGCTACACCTTC. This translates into CASSRTGSGLGYTF.

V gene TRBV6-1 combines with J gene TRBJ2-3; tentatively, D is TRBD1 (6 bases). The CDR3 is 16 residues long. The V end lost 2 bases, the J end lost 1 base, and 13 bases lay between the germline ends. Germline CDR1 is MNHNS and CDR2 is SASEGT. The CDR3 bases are TGTGCCAGCAGTGAAAGCCCCAGGGGACGCACAGATACGCAGTATTTT. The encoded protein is CASSESPRGRTDTQYF.

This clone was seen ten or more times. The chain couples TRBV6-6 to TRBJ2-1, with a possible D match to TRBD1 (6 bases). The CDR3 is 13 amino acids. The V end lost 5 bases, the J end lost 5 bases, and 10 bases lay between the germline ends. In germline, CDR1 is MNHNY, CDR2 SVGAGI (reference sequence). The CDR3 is CASSTDSHNEQFF. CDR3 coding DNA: TGTGCCAGCAGTACGGACAGCCACAATGAGCAGTTCTTC.

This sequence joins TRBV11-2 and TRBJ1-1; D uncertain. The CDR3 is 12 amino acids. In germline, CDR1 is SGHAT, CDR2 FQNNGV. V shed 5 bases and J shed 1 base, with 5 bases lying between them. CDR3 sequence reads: CASSIQNTEAFF. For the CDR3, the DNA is TGTGCCAGCAGCATTCAGAACACTGAAGCTTTCTTT. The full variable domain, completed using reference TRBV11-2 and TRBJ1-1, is EAGVAQSPRYKIIEKRQSVAFWCNPISGHATLYWYQQILGQGPKLLIQFQNNGVVDDSQLPKDRFSAERLKGVDSTLKIQPAKLEDSAVYLCASSIQNTEAFFGQGTRLTVV.